The following is a TCR beta chain sequence with its context. This record belongs to a study of spatial heterogeneity in lung cancer. MiXCR, run by TCRdb on the 5' RACE reads, gives a single entry per CDR3 protein. The sample contains more than 30,000 distinct CDR3 sequences, over 9.5% of which appear only once. V was shortened by 6 bases and J by 11 bases, with 19 bases between the two germline ends. Germline V gene data show CDR1 as MNHEY and CDR2 as SVGEGT. The CDR3 totals 13 residues. Time point denoted: blood at routine non-recurrence follow-up after resection. The chain carries TRBV6-2 or TRBV6-3 and TRBJ1-1, with D perhaps matching TRBD1 (6 bases). This sequence originates from a female donor with early-stage non-small cell lung cancer. The material sequenced was PBMCs, taken at follow-up. The CDR3 sequence is CASRPRGVLFAFF. CDR3 nucleotide sequence: TGTGCCAGCAGGCCTAGGGGGGTTTTATTCGCTTTCTTT.